The next 32 T cell receptor beta chains were all read from a single sample in a study of control samples from healthy donors and cancer patients. The table came from immunoSEQ multiplex PCR; TCRdb's copy has only in-frame clones and leaves some out. The sample carries approximately 82,000 clones, over 85% recorded once. Source material: PBMCs. The receptors were gathered from a middle-aged woman with lung cancer.

The chain joins TRBV12-5 to TRBJ2-3; TRBD2 matches 9 bases. CDR3 size: 18 residues. The V and J ends lost 1 base and 2 bases, in that order; junction bases with no gene match: 10. From germline, CDR1 is LGHNT and CDR2 FRNRAP. The CDR3 nucleotides read TGTGCTAGTGGTTTGGGGCTCGTAGCGGGGGACCTCACAGATACGCAGTATTTT. Residues: CASGLGLVAGDLTDTQYF.

The chain combines TRBV11-2 with TRBJ2-7; D is possibly TRBD2 (6 bases). CDR3 length equals 15 residues. Germline V gene sequence: CDR1 SGHAT, CDR2 FQNNGV. Trimming pared 1 base from V and 3 bases from J, leaving 13 bases between. CDR3 bases: TGTGCCAGCAGCTTAGGCGGCGGGGCGCTCTACGAGCAGTACTTC. It translates to CASSLGGGALYEQYF.

The chain recombines TRBV2 with TRBJ1-2; D gene ambiguous. The length of the CDR3 is 14 residues. From germline, CDR1 is SNHLY and CDR2 FYNNEI. V lost 6 bases to trimming and J lost 6 bases, with 17 bases between them. In DNA form, the CDR3 reads TGTGCCAGCAGCCAAGCCCAATCCATGGATGGCTACACCTTC. It is translated as CASSQAQSMDGYTF.

The CDR3 region is CASSHGGTGELFF. CDR3 sequence (DNA): TGTGCCAGCAGCCACGGGGGGACCGGGGAGCTGTTTTTT. The chain employs TRBV3-1 (or the pseudogene TRBV3-2) and TRBJ2-2; 7 bases line up with TRBD2. Unmatched junction bases numbered 0, after V lost 3 bases and J lost 5 bases. Germline CDR1 and CDR2: LGHDT and YNNKEL (reference sequence). The CDR3 length is 13 residues.

The J gene is TRBJ1-1, the V gene TRBV19; TRBD1 is a possible D gene (6 bases). Trimming stripped 5 bases from V and 1 base from J, with 11 bases between. CDR3 size: 14 residues. CDR1 and CDR2 (germline): LNHDA, SQIVND (reference sequence). The DNA for the CDR3 is TGTGCCAGTAGTGAGGGGGGACAGAACACTGAAGCTTTCTTT. Amino acids: CASSEGGQNTEAFF.

This sequence joins TRBV5-1 and TRBJ1-5; unclear D gene. CDR1 is SGHRS and CDR2 is YFSETQ in the germline V gene. Trimming left V 7 bases short and J 2 bases short, with 13 bases between. This CDR3 is 14 amino acids long. CDR3 loop: CASRAGQGNQPQHF. In DNA form, the CDR3 reads TGCGCCAGCCGCGCCGGGCAGGGCAATCAGCCCCAGCATTTT.

The chain combines TRBV6-4 with TRBJ2-1, with 9 bases that match TRBD1. CDR3 length: 16 residues. V shed 4 bases, J shed 4 bases, and the junction held 8 bases outside the gene matches. The germline CDR1 and CDR2 sequences are MRHNA and SNTAGT. CDR3 residues: CASSVAGTGTYNEQFF. The CDR3, as DNA: TGTGCCAGCAGTGTGGCCGGGACAGGGACATACAATGAGCAGTTCTTC.

The rearrangement joins TRBV19 to TRBJ1-2; TRBD1 matches 7 bases. Losses at the gene ends were 8 bases for V and 10 bases for J; bases not matched to a gene: 10. The CDR3 covers 12 residues. The V gene's germline CDR1 is LNHDA and CDR2 SQIVND (reference sequence). The CDR3 reads CASSTGVSDYTF. The CDR3, as DNA: TGTGCCAGTTCTACAGGGGTTTCCGACTACACCTTC. The whole variable domain, filled in from reference TRBV19 and TRBJ1-2, reads DGGITQSPKYLFRKEGQNVTLSCEQNLNHDAMYWYRQDPGQGLRLIYYSQIVNDFQKGDIAEGYSVSREKKESFPLTVTSAQKNPTAFYLCASSTGVSDYTFGSGTRLTVV.

The V and J genes are TRBV5-4 and TRBJ2-5; maybe TRBD2 (6 bases). Per the germline V gene, CDR1 is SGHNT and CDR2 is YYREEE (reference sequence). CDR3 length equals 14 residues. Trimming cost V 4 bases and J 5 bases, with 15 bases left between them. The CDR3 here is CASSITGGAETQYF. The CDR3 region has the DNA TGTGCCAGCAGCATCACTGGCGGGGCTGAGACCCAGTACTTC.

This clone was recorded only once. The CDR3 reads CAISDPWNTEAFF. In DNA, the CDR3 is TGTGCCATCTCGGACCCTTGGAACACTGAAGCTTTCTTT. The chain combines TRBV28 with TRBJ1-1; D is ambiguous. Germline CDR1 and CDR2: MDHEN and SYDVKM. Trimming cost V 10 bases and J 1 base, with 13 bases left between them. CDR3 length: 13 residues.

CDR3 DNA sequence: TGTGCCAGCAGCCCTCCCTCGTGGGGTACCGGGGAGCTGTTTTTT. Translated, it gives CASSPPSWGTGELFF. V gene TRBV3-1 (or the pseudogene TRBV3-2) combines with J gene TRBJ2-2; no firm D call. V lost 4 bases to trimming and J lost 5 bases, with 14 bases between them. The CDR3 runs 15 residues. Germline V CDR1 and CDR2: LGHDT, YNNKEL (reference sequence).

This chain uses TRBV4-1 with TRBJ1-1, with 7 bases matching TRBD1. V was pared by 3 bases and J by 1 base, with 5 bases of the junction left unmatched. The CDR3 has 15 residues. Germline CDR1 is MGHRA and CDR2 is YSYEKL. DNA for the CDR3: TGCGCCAGCAGCCACACCGGACAGGCGAACACTGAAGCTTTCTTT. The encoded protein is CASSHTGQANTEAFF.

The genes are TRBV11-3 and TRBJ1-2, with 8 positions matching TRBD1. Germline CDR1 and CDR2: SGHNT and YENEEA. The CDR3 runs 14 residues. V trimming: 2 bases; J trimming: 8 bases; junction bases outside the gene matches: 7. The CDR3: CASSLTTGGGGYTF. CDR3 in DNA: TGTGCCAGCAGCTTAACTACAGGGGGTGGCGGCTACACCTTC.

The gene calls are TRBV13 and TRBJ1-2, with a tentative D call TRBD1 (6 bases). The germline gives CDR1 PRHDT, CDR2 FYEKMQ (reference sequence). CDR3 size: 15 residues. Trimming cost V 0 bases and J 6 bases, with 14 bases left between them. This CDR3 reads CASSLGTGTRDGYTF. DNA of the CDR3: TGTGCCAGCAGCTTAGGAACAGGGACTAGGGATGGCTACACCTTC.

The J gene is TRBJ1-1, the V gene TRBV7-9; TRBD1 might be the D (5 bases). V lost 5 bases and J 5 bases, leaving 12 bases between the germline ends. This CDR3 region has 13 residues. Germline CDR1 SEHNR, CDR2 FQNEAQ (reference sequence). CDR3 coding DNA: TGTGCCAGCAGCCCAAGGGACCGGACTGAAGCTTTCTTT. Translated, it gives CASSPRDRTEAFF.

This chain joins TRBV3-1 (or the pseudogene TRBV3-2) and TRBJ2-5, with a weak D call TRBD2 (7 bases). CDR1 and CDR2 (germline): LGHDT, YNNKEL (reference sequence). The CDR3 loop spans 16 amino acids. Trimming left V 6 bases short and J 2 bases short, with 19 bases between. CDR3 residues: CASSLRGAGAQETQYF. The CDR3 coding sequence is TGTGCCAGCAGTCTCCGGGGGGCGGGGGCACAAGAGACCCAGTACTTC.

V and J are TRBV27 and TRBJ2-3; unclear D gene. Germline V gives CDR1 MNHEY, CDR2 SMNVEV (reference sequence). The ends were cut back, 3 bases at V and 11 bases at J, with 9 bases in the middle. CDR3 size: 11 residues. The CDR3 DNA sequence: TGTGCCAGCAGTTTGGGTTTGGGGCAGTATTTT. Translated: CASSLGLGQYF.

This chain links TRBV5-1 with TRBJ1-3, with unresolved D. V was trimmed by 4 bases and J by 0 bases, leaving 8 bases between them. CDR3 length equals 14 residues. Per the germline V gene, CDR1 is SGHRS and CDR2 is YFSETQ. The CDR3 nucleotides are TGCGCCAGCAGCGAGGGATACTCTGGAAACACCATATATTTT. Amino acid sequence: CASSEGYSGNTIYF. The variable domain in full, with the rest retrieved from reference TRBV5-1 and TRBJ1-3, is KAGVTQTPRYLIKTRGQQVTLSCSPISGHRSVSWYQQTPGQGLQFLFEYFSETQRNKGNFPGRFSGRQFSNSRSEMNVSTLELGDSALYLCASSEGYSGNTIYFGEGSWLTVV.

DNA for the CDR3: TGTGCCAGCAGTGGCAGGGGGCGGCGTGAGCAGTACTTC. It specifies CASSGRGRREQYF. The rearrangement joins TRBV28 to TRBJ2-7; TRBD1 aligns across 8 bases. Germline V gene data show CDR1 as MDHEN and CDR2 as SYDVKM. J lost 7 bases, V lost 5 bases, and 7 bases had no gene match. There are 13 residues in the CDR3.

The chain has TRBV3-1 (or the pseudogene TRBV3-2) and TRBJ2-1; TRBD1 might be the D (6 bases). The CDR3 covers 15 residues. V was clipped by 1 base and J by 0 bases, with 7 bases between them. Germline V lookup: CDR1 LGHDT, CDR2 YNNKEL (reference sequence). CDR3 residues: CASSQGGHSYNEQFF. The CDR3 coding sequence is TGTGCCAGCAGCCAAGGGGGGCACTCCTACAATGAGCAGTTCTTC.

The V and J genes are TRBV30 and TRBJ2-4; D possibly matches TRBD1 or TRBD2 (5 bases each). V lost 2 bases, J lost 6 bases, and 14 bases lay in between. The CDR3 contains 14 residues. The germline V gene encodes CDR1 GTSNPN and CDR2 SVGIG (reference sequence). CDR3 region: CAWSTWGSANIQYF. Written as DNA, the CDR3 is TGTGCCTGGAGTACCTGGGGGTCCGCAAACATTCAGTACTTC.

The chain combines TRBV30 with TRBJ2-3; 9 bases are shared with TRBD2. Germline lookup yields CDR1 GTSNPN and CDR2 SVGIG (reference sequence). V shed 5 bases and J 4 bases; nucleotides not matched to a gene: 7. This CDR3 is 14 amino acids long. The CDR3 nucleotides are TGTGCCTGGTATCGAAGCGGGGGGTCAGATACGCAGTATTTT. It is translated as CAWYRSGGSDTQYF.

The chain links TRBV5-6 to TRBJ1-3; D remains unclear. The V end lost 0 bases, the J end lost 0 bases, and 7 bases lay between the germline ends. CDR1 is SGHDT and CDR2 is YYEEEE in the germline V gene. The CDR3 sequence is 15 residues long. CDR3 loop: CASSLARSSGNTIYF. The DNA for the CDR3 is TGTGCCAGCAGCTTGGCGCGGTCCTCTGGAAACACCATATATTTT. The full variable domain, in which reference TRBV5-6 and TRBJ1-3 provide the parts outside the CDR3, is DAGVTQSPTHLIKTRGQQVTLRCSPKSGHDTVSWYQQALGQGPQFIFQYYEEEERQRGNFPDRFSGHQFPNYSSELNVNALLLGDSALYLCASSLARSSGNTIYFGEGSWLTVV.

This sequence joins TRBV27 and TRBJ1-5; a possible D gene is TRBD1 (5 bases). The germline CDR1 and CDR2 sequences are MNHEY and SMNVEV (reference sequence). V lost 4 bases, J lost 2 bases, and 21 bases lay in between. The CDR3 covers 18 residues. The CDR3 spells CASSSDGWVRDGNQPQHF. CDR3 nucleotide sequence: TGTGCCAGCAGTTCGGATGGGTGGGTCAGGGACGGCAATCAGCCCCAGCATTTT.

V gene TRBV7-9 combines with J gene TRBJ1-3; weak D call: TRBD1 (5 bases). V dropped 5 bases and J dropped 0 bases, with 14 bases sitting between them. Germline assignment: CDR1 SEHNR and CDR2 FQNEAQ (reference sequence). The CDR3 length is 16 residues. DNA for the CDR3: TGTGCCAGCAGCGGACACCATACGAGCTCTGGAAACACCATATATTTT. As protein: CASSGHHTSSGNTIYF.

The V gene is TRBV30, the J gene TRBJ1-2, with D hard to call. The CDR3 length is 12 residues. V gave up 2 bases and J gave up 1 base, with 5 bases separating them. CDR1 and CDR2 from the germline V gene are GTSNPN and SVGIG (reference sequence). CDR3 protein: CAWSRSNYGYTF. The CDR3 DNA follows: TGTGCCTGGAGTCGGAGTAACTATGGCTACACCTTC.

The V call is TRBV27, the J call TRBJ1-1; tentative D call: TRBD1 (5 bases). The CDR3 contains 14 residues. The ends were cut back, 3 bases at V and 4 bases at J, with 12 bases in the middle. Germline loops: CDR1 MNHEY, CDR2 SMNVEV (reference sequence). This CDR3 is CASSFGQGLTEAFF. DNA of the CDR3: TGTGCCAGCAGTTTTGGTCAGGGTCTCACTGAAGCTTTCTTT.

The rearrangement joins TRBV7-9 to TRBJ1-5; D ambiguous. Trimming took 1 base from V and 11 from J, leaving 9 bases between them. The germline gives CDR1 SEHNR, CDR2 FQNEAQ (reference sequence). The CDR3 has 12 residues. The CDR3 protein is CASSLGAAAQHF. CDR3 in DNA: TGTGCCAGCAGCTTAGGGGCCGCGGCCCAGCATTTT. The full variable domain, with the rest looked up from reference TRBV7-9 and TRBJ1-5, is DTGVSQNPRHKITKRGQNVTFRCDPISEHNRLYWYRQTLGQGPEFLTYFQNEAQLEKSRLLSDRFSAERPKGSFSTLEIQRTEQGDSAMYLCASSLGAAAQHFGDGTRLSIL.

This chain links TRBV5-4 with TRBJ2-7; no clear D gene. The V end lost 2 bases, the J end lost 2 bases, and 8 bases lay between the germline ends. The CDR3 is 13 residues long. CDR1 SGHNT and CDR2 YYREEE come from the germline V gene (reference sequence). The CDR3 here is CASSLRSAYEQYF. Written as DNA, the CDR3 is TGTGCCAGCAGCTTACGCAGTGCCTACGAGCAGTACTTC. Full variable domain (outside the CDR3, taken from reference TRBV5-4 and TRBJ2-7): ETGVTQSPTHLIKTRGQQVTLRCSSQSGHNTVSWYQQALGQGPQFIFQYYREEENGRGNFPPRFSGLQFPNYSSELNVNALELDDSALYLCASSLRSAYEQYFGPGTRLTVT.

The gene calls are TRBV3-1 (or the pseudogene TRBV3-2) and TRBJ2-7, with 8 bases matching TRBD2. Germline V CDR1 and CDR2: LGHDT, YNNKEL (reference sequence). The junction had 7 bases not matched to a gene; V was cut back by 0 bases and J by 0 bases. The CDR3 has 17 residues. CDR3 protein: CASSQEYSGDGSYEQYF. The CDR3 DNA reads TGTGCCAGCAGCCAAGAGTATAGCGGGGACGGCTCCTACGAGCAGTACTTC.

The V and J genes are TRBV30 and TRBJ2-2; D ambiguous. This CDR3 contains 14 residues. Per the germline V gene, CDR1 is GTSNPN and CDR2 is SVGIG (reference sequence). Trimming removed 4 bases at V and 2 bases at J, with 11 bases between. CDR3 in DNA: TGTGCCTGGACCCACTTCAGTAACACCGGGGAGCTGTTTTTT. It specifies CAWTHFSNTGELFF.

The chain recombines TRBV18 with TRBJ1-5; tentatively, D is TRBD1 (5 bases). Germline loops: CDR1 KGHSH, CDR2 LQKENI. Deletions cut 3 bases from V and 6 bases from J, with 15 bases between. The CDR3 covers 15 residues. Written as DNA, the CDR3 is TGTGCCAGCTCACCCTTAGGGGCCCTGGCTCAGCCCCAGCATTTT. Amino acid sequence: CASSPLGALAQPQHF.